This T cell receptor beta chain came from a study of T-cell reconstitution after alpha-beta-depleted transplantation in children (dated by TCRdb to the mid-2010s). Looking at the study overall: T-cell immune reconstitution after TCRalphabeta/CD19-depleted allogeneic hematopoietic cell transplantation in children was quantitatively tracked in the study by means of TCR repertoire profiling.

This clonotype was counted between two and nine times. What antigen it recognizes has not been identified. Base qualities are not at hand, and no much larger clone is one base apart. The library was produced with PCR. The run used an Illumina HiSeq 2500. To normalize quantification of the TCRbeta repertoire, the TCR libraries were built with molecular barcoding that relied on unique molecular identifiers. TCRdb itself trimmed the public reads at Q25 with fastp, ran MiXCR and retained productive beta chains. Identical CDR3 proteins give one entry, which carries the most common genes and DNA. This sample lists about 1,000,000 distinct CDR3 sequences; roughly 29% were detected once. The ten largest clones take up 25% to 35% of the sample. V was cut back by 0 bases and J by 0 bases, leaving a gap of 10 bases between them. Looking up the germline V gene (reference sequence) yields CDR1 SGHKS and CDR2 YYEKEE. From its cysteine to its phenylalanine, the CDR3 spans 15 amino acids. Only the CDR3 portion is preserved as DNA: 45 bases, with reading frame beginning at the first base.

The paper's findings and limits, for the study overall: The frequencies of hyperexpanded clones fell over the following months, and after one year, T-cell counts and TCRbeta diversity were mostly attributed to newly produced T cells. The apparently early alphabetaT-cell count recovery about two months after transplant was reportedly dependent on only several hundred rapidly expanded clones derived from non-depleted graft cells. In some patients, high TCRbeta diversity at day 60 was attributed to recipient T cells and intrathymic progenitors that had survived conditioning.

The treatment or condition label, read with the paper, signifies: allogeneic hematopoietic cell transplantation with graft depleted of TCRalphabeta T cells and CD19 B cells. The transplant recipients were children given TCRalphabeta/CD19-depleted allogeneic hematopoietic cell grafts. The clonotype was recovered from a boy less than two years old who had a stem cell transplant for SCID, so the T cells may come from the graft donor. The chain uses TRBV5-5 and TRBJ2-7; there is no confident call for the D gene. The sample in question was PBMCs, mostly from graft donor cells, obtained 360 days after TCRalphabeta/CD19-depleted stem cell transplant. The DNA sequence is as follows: TGTGCCAGCAGCTTGGCATACCTGAGCTCCTACGAGCAGTACTTC. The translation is CASSLAYLSSYEQYF.